What follows are 7 T cell receptor beta chains derived from one specimen sequenced in a study of blood T cell repertoires in COVID-19. TCRdb keeps only in-frame clones here, not all; method: immunoSEQ multiplex PCR. Counted here are about 400,000 clones, 85% to 90% occurring once; the ten biggest clones make up 3%. What was sequenced was peripheral blood. These receptors originate from a human donor in a cohort sampled during active COVID-19.

V gene TRBV5-1 combines with J gene TRBJ2-1; TRBD2 matches at 10 bases. CDR3 length: 18 residues. Losses at the gene ends were 0 bases for V and 4 bases for J; bases not matched to a gene: 10. The germline V gene encodes CDR1 SGHRS and CDR2 YFSETQ. The CDR3: CASSLGLAGAQGYNEQFF. In DNA, the CDR3 is TGCGCCAGCAGCTTGGGGCTAGCGGGGGCTCAGGGGTACAATGAGCAGTTCTTC.

Points on this clone: The same CDR3 arises from other DNA sequences in this sample as well. The J gene is TRBJ1-1, the V gene TRBV30; perhaps TRBD1 as D (6 bases). Germline V lookup: CDR1 GTSNPN, CDR2 SVGIG (reference sequence). V was cut by 4 bases and J by 1 base, with 7 bases left in between. The CDR3 is 12 amino acids. The CDR3 bases are TGTGCCTGGACAGGGGCGAACACTGAAGCTTTCTTT. Translated, it gives CAWTGANTEAFF.

The V and J genes are TRBV10-1 and TRBJ2-5, with 10 bases aligning to TRBD2. Germline assignment: CDR1 WNHNN and CDR2 SYGVQD (reference sequence). V dropped 6 bases and J dropped 5; count of bases not matched to a gene: 9. There are 15 residues in the CDR3. CDR3 amino acids: CASSLGLAEAETQYF. The DNA for the CDR3 is TGCGCCAGCAGCTTAGGACTAGCGGAGGCGGAGACCCAGTACTTC.

Only one count was recorded for this clone. The J gene is TRBJ1-1, the V gene TRBV6-1, with a weak D call TRBD1 (5 bases). Trimming stripped 3 bases from V and 4 bases from J, with 15 bases between. Germline loops: CDR1 MNHNS, CDR2 SASEGT. The CDR3 loop spans 15 amino acids. The CDR3 DNA is TGTGCCAGCAGTGAGGGGCCCGAATTGGGCACTGAAGCTTTCTTT. Its translation is CASSEGPELGTEAFF.

The chain carries TRBV10-3 and TRBJ2-7; weak D call: TRBD1 (5 bases). The germline V and J ends were trimmed by 11 bases and 3 bases, with 17 bases remaining between them. Looked up from germline, CDR1 is ENHRY and CDR2 is SYGVKD. The CDR3 is 13 amino acids. The CDR3 DNA sequence: TGTGCCTGCGCGAGGACATACAGCTACGAGCAGTACTTC. Protein sequence: CACARTYSYEQYF.

The chain links TRBV28 to TRBJ1-1; possible D gene TRBD1, 6 bases. There are 14 residues in the CDR3. V shed 5 bases and J shed 2 bases, with 12 bases lying between them. In germline, CDR1 is MDHEN, CDR2 SYDVKM. The CDR3 protein is CASSAPRGNTEAFF. The CDR3 DNA follows: TGTGCCAGCAGTGCGCCCAGGGGAAACACTGAAGCTTTCTTT.

The chain joins TRBV12-3 or TRBV12-4 to TRBJ1-3, with D tentatively TRBD1 (5 bases). Between the trimmed V and J ends, which lost 5 bases and 7 bases, there was a span of 12 bases. The CDR3 spans 13 residues. The CDR3 protein is CASSPGVRNTIYF. The CDR3 DNA is TGTGCCAGCAGTCCGGGGGTTAGGAACACCATATATTTT.